What follows are 24 T cell receptor beta chains derived from one specimen sequenced in a study of T cell changes during pregnancy in multiple sclerosis. TCRdb keeps only in-frame clones here, not all; method: immunoSEQ multiplex PCR. This sample carries fewer than 85,000 clones, about nine tenths of them seen once, and the ten largest clones take 2%. The specimen was peripheral blood, collected in the second trimester of pregnancy. The source of these receptors is a female donor with multiple sclerosis, enrolled in a pregnancy study.

The chain carries TRBV10-3 and TRBJ1-6; 9 bases fit TRBD1. Germline V gene sequence: CDR1 ENHRY, CDR2 SYGVKD. V dropped 6 bases and J dropped 7; count of bases not matched to a gene: 7. The CDR3 is 15 amino acids. As DNA, the CDR3 is TGTGCCATCAGCCCCACAGGGGGCGGGAATTCACCCCTCCACTTT. Protein: CAISPTGGGNSPLHF.

This clone was seen just once. The CDR3 spells CASSIRTGLPGANVLTF. In DNA, the CDR3 is TGTGCCAGTAGTATTCGGACAGGGCTGCCTGGGGCCAACGTCCTGACTTTC. The chain is built from TRBV19 and TRBJ2-6, with TRBD1 matching 8 bases. The CDR3 spans 17 residues. After removal of 3 bases from V and 2 bases from J, the junction contained 6 bases not matched to a gene. In germline, CDR1 is LNHDA, CDR2 SQIVND (reference sequence).

This clone occurred once. V and J are TRBV27 and TRBJ2-3; the D gene is possibly TRBD2 (7 bases). Looked up from germline, CDR1 is MNHEY and CDR2 is SMNVEV (reference sequence). Between the trimmed V and J ends, which lost 5 bases and 5 bases, there was a span of 20 bases. The CDR3 spans 16 residues. The CDR3, as DNA: TGTGCCAGCAGTCCCTATACCCCGGGGGGCTTAGATACGCAGTATTTT. This sequence encodes CASSPYTPGGLDTQYF.

This chain connects TRBV4-3 to TRBJ2-2; 9 positions match TRBD2. The CDR3 runs to 20 residues. With 4 bases clipped from V and 5 bases from J, the junction kept 20 bases outside the gene matches. The germline CDR1 and CDR2 sequences are LGHNA and YSLEER. CDR3 coding DNA: TGCGCCAGCAGCCTTTCTGCCCTGGCTAGCGGGGCGGCGGGGACCGGGGAGCTGTTTTTT. Its protein is CASSLSALASGAAGTGELFF.

This chain joins TRBV11-2 and TRBJ2-4; D remains unclear. The germline V and J ends were trimmed by 7 bases and 6 bases, with 19 bases remaining between them. There are 15 residues in the CDR3. Germline assignment: CDR1 SGHAT and CDR2 FQNNGV. Here the CDR3 reads CASTKQVSFGNIQYF. In DNA, the CDR3 is TGTGCCAGCACCAAACAAGTTAGCTTTGGAAACATTCAGTACTTC.

This clone appeared once. This chain joins TRBV6-4 and TRBJ2-2; 7 bases match TRBD2. V lost 7 bases and J lost 8; bases outside the gene matches: 22. The germline V gene has CDR1 MRHNA and CDR2 SNTAGT. The CDR3 is 18 residues long. For the CDR3, the DNA is TGTGCCAGCATGGGGGGGAATCGGCTAGCCCCCATCGGAGGGGAGCTGTTTTTT. It is translated as CASMGGNRLAPIGGELFF.

V and J are TRBV7-6 and TRBJ2-5; D is possibly TRBD2 (5 bases). The CDR3 is made up of 14 amino acids. Germline V gene lookup returns CDR1 SGHVS and CDR2 FNYEAQ. The V and J ends lost 5 bases and 3 bases respectively, with 13 bases between them. CDR3 sequence reads: CASSPLGVEETQYF. CDR3 nucleotide sequence: TGTGCCAGCAGCCCCCTCGGGGTCGAAGAGACCCAGTACTTC.

The chain joins TRBV9 to TRBJ2-7; D is perhaps TRBD2 (6 bases). Between the trimmed V and J ends, which lost 3 bases and 2 bases, there was a span of 18 bases. CDR1 SGDLS and CDR2 YYNGEE come from the germline V gene. This CDR3 is built from 16 residues. The CDR3 here is CASSARPSGHPYEQYF. CDR3 in DNA: TGTGCCAGCAGCGCTCGCCCCAGCGGGCACCCCTACGAGCAGTACTTC. Together with reference TRBV9 and TRBJ2-7, the CDR3 gives the full variable domain: DSGVTQTPKHLITATGQRVTLRCSPRSGDLSVYWYQQSLDQGLQFLIQYYNGEERAKGNILERFSAQQFPDLHSELNLSSLELGDSALYFCASSARPSGHPYEQYFGPGTRLTVT.

The chain uses TRBV10-3 and TRBJ2-3, with D uncertain. Trimming stripped 3 bases from V and 2 bases from J, with 27 bases between. Germline CDR1 and CDR2: ENHRY and SYGVKD. The CDR3 is 20 amino acids. CDR3 DNA sequence: TGTGCCATCAGTGACTTTACCGATATGAGACTTTCCTTGTACACAGATACGCAGTATTTT. It encodes CAISDFTDMRLSLYTDTQYF.

This clone occurred once. The genes are TRBV4-2 and TRBJ2-5; TRBD2 agrees at 15 bases. The CDR3 length is 17 residues. The germline gives CDR1 LGHNA, CDR2 YNFKEQ. The J segment lost 5 bases and the V segment lost 2 bases, leaving 6 bases of the junction unmatched. The CDR3 nucleotides are TGTGCCAGCAGCCAAAATATAGGACTAGCGGGGGGGGAGACCCAGTACTTC. Amino acids: CASSQNIGLAGGETQYF.

The chain couples TRBV6-6 to TRBJ1-2; D is unresolved. CDR3 length: 14 residues. Trimming took 6 bases from V and 4 from J, leaving 15 bases between them. CDR1 is MNHNY, CDR2 SVGAGI, per germline (reference sequence). CDR3 sequence: CASRADGGSYGYTF. The CDR3 DNA reads TGTGCCAGCAGAGCGGACGGAGGTAGCTATGGCTACACCTTC.

The gene calls are TRBV30 and TRBJ1-4; D perhaps matches TRBD1 (5 bases). Germline V gene data show CDR1 as GTSNPN and CDR2 as SVGIG (reference sequence). The V gene lost 4 bases and the J gene lost 6 bases, with 18 bases spanning the gap. CDR3 size: 15 residues. The CDR3 coding sequence is TGTGCCTGGACCGAGGGGACGGGGGGGGATGAAAAACTGTTTTTT. It translates to CAWTEGTGGDEKLFF.

The chain joins TRBV9 to TRBJ2-1; maybe TRBD1 (6 bases). This CDR3 contains 13 residues. The V gene lost 4 bases and the J gene lost 6 bases, with 11 bases spanning the gap. Germline CDR1 reads SGDLS; CDR2 reads YYNGEE. The CDR3 DNA follows: TGTGCCAGCAGCCAGGACAGTGGCAATGAGCAGTTCTTC. It is translated as CASSQDSGNEQFF.

This chain uses TRBV19 with TRBJ1-5; D possibly corresponds to TRBD1 (5 bases). Germline CDR1 and CDR2: LNHDA and SQIVND (reference sequence). This CDR3 is 14 amino acids long. Between the trimmed V and J ends, which lost 6 bases and 6 bases, there was a span of 15 bases. The CDR3 spells CASRAGLWSQPQHF. The CDR3 nucleotides read TGTGCCAGTAGGGCGGGACTCTGGAGTCAGCCCCAGCATTTT.

The gene calls are TRBV6-6 and TRBJ2-7; TRBD2 matches at 10 bases. The germline gives CDR1 MNHNY, CDR2 SVGAGI (reference sequence). The ends lost 2 bases at V and 4 bases at J; junction bases unmatched: 5. The CDR3 has 15 residues. CDR3 in DNA: TGTGCCAGCAGTTACAGTAGCGGGGGGCCATACGAGCAGTACTTC. Encoded protein: CASSYSSGGPYEQYF.

This chain links TRBV28 with TRBJ2-5, with 11 bases identical to TRBD1. With 4 bases clipped from V and 5 bases from J, the junction kept 6 bases outside the gene matches. This CDR3 is 15 amino acids long. Germline CDR1 reads MDHEN; CDR2 reads SYDVKM. The CDR3 DNA reads as TGTGCCAGCAGTTCCCCGGGACAGGGGGGGGAGACCCAGTACTTC. Amino acid sequence: CASSSPGQGGETQYF.

The chain recombines TRBV13 with TRBJ2-7; no reliable D call. The CDR3 extends over 12 amino acids. V lost 3 bases, J lost 2 bases, and 5 bases lay in between. Looked up from germline, CDR1 is PRHDT and CDR2 is FYEKMQ (reference sequence). For the CDR3, the DNA is TGTGCCAGCAGCTTGTCCGCCTACGAGCAGTACTTC. This codes for CASSLSAYEQYF.

This chain joins TRBV4-1 and TRBJ2-1; TRBD1 aligns across 9 bases. The CDR3 has 18 residues. V lost 1 base to trimming and J lost 7 bases; unmatched junction nucleotides: 14. Germline V gives CDR1 MGHRA, CDR2 YSYEKL. The CDR3, as DNA: TGCGCCAGCAGCCAAGTTCTGAGACAGGGGGGCGGCAATAATGAGCAGTTCTTC. This codes for CASSQVLRQGGGNNEQFF.

This clone was seen more than once but under ten times. The chain uses TRBV2 and TRBJ2-7; TRBD2 agrees at 7 bases. CDR3 size: 15 residues. V dropped 6 bases and J dropped 2; count of bases not matched to a gene: 10. CDR1 is SNHLY and CDR2 is FYNNEI in the germline V gene. The CDR3 protein is CASSGGVGGTYEQYF. In DNA form, the CDR3 reads TGTGCCAGCAGCGGCGGCGTCGGGGGGACCTACGAGCAGTACTTC.

This clone was seen just once. The V gene is TRBV2, the J gene TRBJ2-3, with D hard to call. Germline CDR1 reads SNHLY; CDR2 reads FYNNEI. V was shortened by 5 bases and J by 9 bases, with 12 bases between the two germline ends. The CDR3 contains 12 residues. The CDR3 DNA follows: TGTGCCAGCAGTCCCGACACAAGCACGCAGTATTTT. This encodes CASSPDTSTQYF.

V and J are TRBV11-3 and TRBJ2-2, with 7 bases fitting TRBD2. Losses at the gene ends were 5 bases for V and 6 bases for J; bases not matched to a gene: 6. The germline V gene has CDR1 SGHNT and CDR2 YENEEA. This CDR3 has 14 residues. Here the CDR3 reads CASSISGGAGELFF. Here the CDR3 DNA reads TGTGCCAGCAGCATATCGGGAGGCGCCGGGGAGCTGTTTTTT.

J is TRBJ1-5 and V is TRBV2; D gene ambiguous. The CDR3 has 12 amino acids. V lost 7 bases and J lost 1, with 5 bases in between. Looked up from germline, CDR1 is SNHLY and CDR2 is FYNNEI. CDR3: CASTYSNQPQHF. The CDR3 coding sequence is TGTGCCAGCACCTACAGCAATCAGCCCCAGCATTTT. The full variable domain, rest sourced from reference TRBV2 and TRBJ1-5, is EPEVTQTPSHQVTQMGQEVILRCVPISNHLYFYWYRQILGQKVEFLVSFYNNEISEKSEIFDDQFSVERPDGSNFTLKIRSTKLEDSAMYFCASTYSNQPQHFGDGTRLSIL.

This chain connects TRBV7-2 to TRBJ1-2; D may be TRBD1 (5 bases). The length of the CDR3 is 15 residues. The V gene's germline CDR1 is SGHTA and CDR2 FQGNSA. Between the trimmed V and J ends, which lost 2 bases and 4 bases, there was a span of 14 bases. CDR3 bases: TGTGCCAGCAGCTTAATGAGACAGTTACCCTATGGCTACACCTTC. As protein: CASSLMRQLPYGYTF.

The chain is built from TRBV19 and TRBJ1-2; D possibly corresponds to TRBD1 (5 bases). There are 16 residues in the CDR3. V was cut by 5 bases and J by 2 bases, with 18 bases left in between. Germline V gene lookup returns CDR1 LNHDA and CDR2 SQIVND (reference sequence). CDR3 DNA: TGTGCCAGTAGTTCCTTCGCCACAGGAGTAAACTATGGCTACACCTTC. Translating it yields CASSSFATGVNYGYTF.